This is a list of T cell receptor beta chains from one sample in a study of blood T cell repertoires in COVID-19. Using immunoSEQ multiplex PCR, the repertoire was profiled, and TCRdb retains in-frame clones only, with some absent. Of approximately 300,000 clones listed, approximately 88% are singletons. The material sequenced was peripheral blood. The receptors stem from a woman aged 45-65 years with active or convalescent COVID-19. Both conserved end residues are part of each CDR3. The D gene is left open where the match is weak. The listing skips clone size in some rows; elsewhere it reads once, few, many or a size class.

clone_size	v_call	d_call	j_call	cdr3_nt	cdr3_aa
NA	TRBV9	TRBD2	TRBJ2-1	TGTGCCAGCAGCGTAGGCGCTAGCGGGACCGTGAGCTCCTACAATGAGCAGTTCTTC	CASSVGASGTVSSYNEQFF
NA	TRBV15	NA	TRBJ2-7	TGTGCCACCAGCAGAGCGATGGGAGGCGACGAGCAGTACTTC	CATSRAMGGDEQYF
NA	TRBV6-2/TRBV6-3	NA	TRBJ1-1	TGTGCCAGCAGTTACGGTGGAGGATGGACTGAAGCTTTCTTT	CASSYGGGWTEAFF
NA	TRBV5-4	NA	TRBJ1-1	TGTGCCAGCAGGGCGAACACTGAAGCTTTCTTT	CASRANTEAFF
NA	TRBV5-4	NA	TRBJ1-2	TGTGCCAGCAGCTTCAAAACAGCAGGGGCTGGAGGCTACACCTTC	CASSFKTAGAGGYTF
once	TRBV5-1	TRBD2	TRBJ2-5	TGCGCCAGCAGCTTGGAAGCGGGGATTCAAGAGACCCAGTACTTC	CASSLEAGIQETQYF
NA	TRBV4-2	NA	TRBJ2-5	TGTGCCAGCAGCCTCAAGGCGGGGGCGGGGATACTCTCGGGAGAGACCCAGTACTTC	CASSLKAGAGILSGETQYF
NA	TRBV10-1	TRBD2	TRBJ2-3	TGCGCCAGCAGTGAGCCCGCGGGGGGGCTATCAGATACGCAGTATTTT	CASSEPAGGLSDTQYF
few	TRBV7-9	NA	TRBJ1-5	TGTGCCAGCAGCTCTGACACTAGCAATCAGCCCCAGCATTTT	CASSSDTSNQPQHF
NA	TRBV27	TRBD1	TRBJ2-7	TGTGCCAGCAGGACCCAGGGGGAGTACGAGCAGTACTTC	CASRTQGEYEQYF
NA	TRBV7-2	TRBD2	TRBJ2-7	TGTGCCAGCAGCTTAGGGATAGCGGGGGGTTACGAGCAGTACTTC	CASSLGIAGGYEQYF
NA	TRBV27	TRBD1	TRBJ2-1	TGTGCCAGCAGTTCCGGGACAGCCACCTACAATGAGCAGTTCTTC	CASSSGTATYNEQFF
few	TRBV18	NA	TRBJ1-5	TGTGCCAGCTCACCGGGACAACAACAGCCCCAGCATTTT	CASSPGQQQPQHF
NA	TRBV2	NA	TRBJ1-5	TGTGCCAGCAGTAGACAGGCCGGTAATAATCAGCCCCAGCATTTT	CASSRQAGNNQPQHF
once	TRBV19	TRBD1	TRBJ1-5	TGTGCCAGTAGCGGACACCTCGCGGGGGACAGGATAGTGCCCCAGCATTTT	CASSGHLAGDRIVPQHF
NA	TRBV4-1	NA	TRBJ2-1	TGCGCCAGCAGCCCCCGGTCCGGTCGGGGCTCCTACAATGAGCAGTTCTTC	CASSPRSGRGSYNEQFF
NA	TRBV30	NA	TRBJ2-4	TGTGCCTGGAAGAGGGATAACATTCAGTACTTC	CAWKRDNIQYF
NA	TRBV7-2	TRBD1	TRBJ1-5	TGTGCCAGCAATAGACAGGGGGAGCAGCCCCAGCATTTT	CASNRQGEQPQHF
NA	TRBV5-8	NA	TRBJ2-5	TGTGCCAGCAGCTTAGGGCGGGCGGAGACCCAGTACTTC	CASSLGRAETQYF
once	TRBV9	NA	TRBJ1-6	TGTGCCAGCAGCGCTACCTCTTGGACCACGGGAAATTCACCCCTCCACTTT	CASSATSWTTGNSPLHF
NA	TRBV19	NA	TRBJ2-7	TGTGCCAGTAGCCGGAGCGGGTACGAGCAGTACTTC	CASSRSGYEQYF
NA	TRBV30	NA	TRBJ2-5	TGTGCCTGGGGAGGAGACAGAGAGACCCAGTACTTC	CAWGGDRETQYF
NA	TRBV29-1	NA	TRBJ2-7	TGCAGCGTTGAGGTTGCAGGGCCATACGAGCAGTACTTC	CSVEVAGPYEQYF
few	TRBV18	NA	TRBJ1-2	TGTGCCAGCTCACTTCAACGCGATGGCTACACCTTC	CASSLQRDGYTF
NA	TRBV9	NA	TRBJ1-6	TGTGCCAGCAGCCCTACGGGACACCTGGGAGGGAATTCACCCCTCCACTTT	CASSPTGHLGGNSPLHF
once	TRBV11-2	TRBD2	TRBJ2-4	TGTGCCAGCAGCTTAGGAACTAGCGGGAGCTTTGCCAAAAACATTCAGTACTTC	CASSLGTSGSFAKNIQYF
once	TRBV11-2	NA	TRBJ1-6	TGTGCCAGCAGCTTAGATGAGGCAGGGCTGAATTCACCCCTCCACTTT	CASSLDEAGLNSPLHF
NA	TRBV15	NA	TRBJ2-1	TGTGCCACCAGCCAAGGGGCTGTCACCTACAATGAGCAGTTCTTC	CATSQGAVTYNEQFF
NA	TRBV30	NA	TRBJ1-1	TGTGCCTGGAGTGACCGGGACTTAGAAGCTTTCTTT	CAWSDRDLEAFF
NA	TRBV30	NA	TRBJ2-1	TGTGCCTGGACGGACAGTTACAATGAGCAGTTCTTC	CAWTDSYNEQFF
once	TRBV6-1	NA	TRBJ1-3	TGTGCCAGCAGTGAATGGGGGGGGATGAACGGAAACACCATATATTTT	CASSEWGGMNGNTIYF
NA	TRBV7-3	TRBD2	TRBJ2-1	TGTGCCAGCAGCTTTGCGGGAGGCTACAATGAGCAGTTCTTC	CASSFAGGYNEQFF
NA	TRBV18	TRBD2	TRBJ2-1	TGTGCCAGCTCCCTGGGGGGGAGGACATACAATGAGCAGTTCTTC	CASSLGGRTYNEQFF
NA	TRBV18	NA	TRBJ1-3	TGTGCCAGCTCACCGGGGGCATCTGGAAACACCATATATTTT	CASSPGASGNTIYF
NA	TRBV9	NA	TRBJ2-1	TGTGCCAGCAGCGTAGATGGAAGAGGCTCCTACAATGAGCAGTTCTTC	CASSVDGRGSYNEQFF
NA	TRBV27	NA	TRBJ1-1	TGTGCCAGCAGTTTCCGCTCCCCCCAGGGGGCTTTCTTT	CASSFRSPQGAFF
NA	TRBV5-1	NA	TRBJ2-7	TGCGCCAGCAACGAACAGGGTGCCCCGAGGACTTACTACGAGCAGTACTTC	CASNEQGAPRTYYEQYF
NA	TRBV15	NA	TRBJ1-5	TGTGCCACCAGCGAGTTTACCCAGGGCAATCAGCCCCAGCATTTT	CATSEFTQGNQPQHF
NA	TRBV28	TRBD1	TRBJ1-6	TGTGCCAGCAGTGTCCCCGCAGTGGGACAGGGCGGAAATTCACCCCTCCACTTT	CASSVPAVGQGGNSPLHF
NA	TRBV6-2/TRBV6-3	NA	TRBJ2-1	TGTGCCAGCAGTTACGCGGAGGAGGGAATAAATGAGCAGTTCTTC	CASSYAEEGINEQFF
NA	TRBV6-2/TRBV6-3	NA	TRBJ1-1	TGTGCCAGCAGTCCCTTGCCCCCGGACACTGAAGCTTTCTTT	CASSPLPPDTEAFF
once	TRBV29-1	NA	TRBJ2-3	TGCAGCGGAGGCCCACCCCGAAACACAGATACGCAGTATTTT	CSGGPPRNTDTQYF
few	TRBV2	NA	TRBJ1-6	TGTGCCAGCAGTGGGGCTCGAGGAGGACCCCTCCACTTT	CASSGARGGPLHF
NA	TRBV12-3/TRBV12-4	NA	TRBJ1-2	TGTGCCAGCAGTCCCGGGGGGGGCTACACCTTC	CASSPGGGYTF
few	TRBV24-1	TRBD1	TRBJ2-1	TGTGCCACCAGTGACCCCCGGACAGGGGACTACAATGAGCAGTTCTTC	CATSDPRTGDYNEQFF
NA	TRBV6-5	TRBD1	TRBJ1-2	TGTGCCAGCAGTTATGCCCCGACAGGGCCGGTGGGTGGCTACACCTTC	CASSYAPTGPVGGYTF
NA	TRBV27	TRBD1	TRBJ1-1	TGTGCCAGCAGGGCGCCCTCACAGGGGTGGGCTTTCTTT	CASRAPSQGWAFF
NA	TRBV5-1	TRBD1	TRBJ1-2	TGCGCCAGCAGCTTGGTAGGGACAGTGGAGGGCTACACCTTC	CASSLVGTVEGYTF
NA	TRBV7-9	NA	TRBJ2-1	TGTGCCAGCAGCTTACTGGCGGGGGCCCACCATGAGCAGTTCTTC	CASSLLAGAHHEQFF
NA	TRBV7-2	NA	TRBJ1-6	TGTGCCAGCAGCACACCAGGGTATAATTCACCCCTCCACTTT	CASSTPGYNSPLHF
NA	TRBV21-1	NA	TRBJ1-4	TGTGCCAGCAGCAGGGAGAGTCATAATGAAAAACTGTTTTTT	CASSRESHNEKLFF
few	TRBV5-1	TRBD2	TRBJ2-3	TGCGCCAGCAGCAAAGGACTAGCGGGGCAGGGAGATACGCAGTATTTT	CASSKGLAGQGDTQYF
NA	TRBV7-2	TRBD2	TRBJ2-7	TGTGCCAGCAGCTTAGCGGGGACTAGCGGGGCTTACGAGCAGTACTTC	CASSLAGTSGAYEQYF
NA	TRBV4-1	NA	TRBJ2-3	TGCGCCAGCAGCCAAGATTGGTGGCGGGGGCCGAACACAGATACGCAGTATTTT	CASSQDWWRGPNTDTQYF
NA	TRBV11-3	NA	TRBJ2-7	TGTGCCAGCAGCTTAGGGTTCCGGGACGAGCAGTACTTC	CASSLGFRDEQYF
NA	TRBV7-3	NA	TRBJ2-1	TGTGCCAGCAGCTCACACAGGGTTTCCTACAATGAGCAGTTCTTC	CASSSHRVSYNEQFF
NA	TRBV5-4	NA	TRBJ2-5	TGTGCCAGCAGCTTGGATCGCCCCGTCGGGGAGACCCAGTACTTC	CASSLDRPVGETQYF
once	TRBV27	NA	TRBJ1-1	TGTGCCAGCAGATACAGGGCCATGAACACTGAAGCTTTCTTT	CASRYRAMNTEAFF
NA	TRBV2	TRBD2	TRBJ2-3	TGTGCCAGCACAACCGGGACTACGACGTCGGATACGCAGTATTTT	CASTTGTTTSDTQYF
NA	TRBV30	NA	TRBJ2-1	TGTGCCTGGAGTAGTCAGGGTTTCCATGAGCAGTTCTTC	CAWSSQGFHEQFF